The 15 T cell receptor beta chains presented below share a single source sample, sequenced in a study of T cell repertoires in cytomegalovirus infection. What these receptors recognize is not known. TCRdb reprocessed the reads via MiXCR and lists one record per CDR3 protein. The sample lists about 310,000 distinct CDR3 sequences, just under 25% occurring once. This specimen consisted of cultured PBMCs, obtained from culture after CMV antigen stimulation. The receptors shown here come from a human donor in good health (CMV status not recorded). Some clones in this sample may be carry-over from other donors' samples.

The chain uses TRBV19 and TRBJ2-3; 7 nucleotides match TRBD2. Germline V gives CDR1 LNHDA, CDR2 SQIVND (reference sequence). J gave up 2 bases and V 3 bases, and 5 bases lay outside the gene matches. The CDR3 contains 15 residues. The CDR3 DNA follows: TGTGCCAGTAGTATGCAGCGGGGTAACACAGATACGCAGTATTTT. It specifies CASSMQRGNTDTQYF.

This chain's CDR3 is CASSTTQGNYGYTF. The CDR3 DNA reads as TGTGCCAGCAGTACAACACAGGGGAACTATGGCTACACCTTC. The chain has TRBV6-6 and TRBJ1-2; 7 bases are a match to TRBD1. CDR3 length: 14 amino acids. The germline V gene encodes CDR1 MNHNY and CDR2 SVGAGI (reference sequence). V dropped 5 bases and J dropped 2; count of bases not matched to a gene: 5.

At least ten counts were recorded for this clonotype. The chain recombines TRBV4-3 with TRBJ2-3, with unresolved D. The CDR3 runs to 13 residues. Trimming took 0 bases from V and 3 from J, leaving 4 bases between them. Per germline, CDR1 LGHNA and CDR2 YSLEER. The CDR3 reads CASSQDSTDTQYF. CDR3 bases: TGCGCCAGCAGCCAAGATAGTACAGATACGCAGTATTTT.

The chain carries TRBV20-1 and TRBJ2-3; 8 positions match TRBD2. Germline values: CDR1 DFQATT, CDR2 SNEGSKA (reference sequence). Trimming took 1 base from V and 2 from J; bases not matched to a gene: 11. The CDR3 loop spans 17 amino acids. The CDR3 loop reads CSARGDVAGPYTDTQYF. DNA of the CDR3: TGCAGTGCTAGAGGGGACGTAGCGGGGCCTTACACAGATACGCAGTATTTT.

This clonotype has only one observation. This sequence joins TRBV20-1 and TRBJ2-3, with TRBD2 matching over 10 bases. The CDR3 runs to 13 residues. Unmatched junction bases numbered 3, after V lost 5 bases and J lost 4 bases. From germline, CDR1 is DFQATT and CDR2 SNEGSKA (reference sequence). For the CDR3, the DNA is TGCAGTGCTCCTAGCGGGAGCTCAGATACGCAGTATTTT. It codes for CSAPSGSSDTQYF.

This clonotype was seen a few times. CDR3: CASSSTGRAEAFF. In DNA form, the CDR3 reads TGTGCCAGCAGCTCGACAGGGAGGGCTGAAGCTTTCTTT. J is TRBJ1-1 and V is TRBV7-9, with TRBD1 matching 7 bases. V gave up 4 bases and J gave up 6 bases; unmatched junction bases: 5. Germline V gene lookup returns CDR1 SEHNR and CDR2 FQNEAQ (reference sequence). This CDR3 has 13 amino acids.

This clonotype appeared a single time. The J gene is TRBJ2-5, the V gene TRBV28; 9 nucleotides agree with TRBD1. Trimming at V came to 4 bases and at J to 5 bases, leaving 5 bases not matched to a gene. The CDR3 consists of 14 residues. In germline, CDR1 is MDHEN, CDR2 SYDVKM. CDR3 nucleotide sequence: TGTGCCAGCAGTTCCGGGACAGGGAGGGAGACCCAGTACTTC. It is translated as CASSSGTGRETQYF.

This rearrangement joins TRBV11-2 to TRBJ2-7; D is possibly TRBD1 or TRBD2 (6 bases each). Trimming pared 1 base from V and 6 bases from J, leaving 10 bases between. The V gene's germline CDR1 is SGHAT and CDR2 FQNNGV. This CDR3 has 13 residues. DNA of the CDR3: TGTGCCAGCAGCTTAGTAGGGGGGACCGAGCAGTACTTC. Its protein is CASSLVGGTEQYF. The full variable domain, rest sourced from reference TRBV11-2 and TRBJ2-7, is EAGVAQSPRYKIIEKRQSVAFWCNPISGHATLYWYQQILGQGPKLLIQFQNNGVVDDSQLPKDRFSAERLKGVDSTLKIQPAKLEDSAVYLCASSLVGGTEQYFGPGTRLTVT.

The gene calls are TRBV11-3 and TRBJ2-2, with TRBD2 as a possible D gene (6 bases). Germline-derived CDR1 and CDR2 are SGHNT and YENEEA. The CDR3 consists of 16 residues. V lost 5 bases to trimming and J lost 6 bases, with 19 bases between them. The CDR3 is CASSPTRWREAGELFF. The DNA for the CDR3 is TGTGCCAGCAGCCCGACCCGTTGGCGGGAAGCCGGGGAGCTGTTTTTT.

This clonotype has a handful of counts. The chain has TRBV19 and TRBJ2-1, with D uncertain. This CDR3 is 13 amino acids long. V gave up 3 bases and J gave up 5 bases, with 8 bases separating them. Per the germline V gene, CDR1 is LNHDA and CDR2 is SQIVND (reference sequence). The CDR3 bases are TGTGCCAGTAGTATTCAGGTGCACAATGAGCAGTTCTTC. The encoded protein is CASSIQVHNEQFF. The complete variable domain, with remaining parts taken from reference TRBV19 and TRBJ2-1, reads DGGITQSPKYLFRKEGQNVTLSCEQNLNHDAMYWYRQDPGQGLRLIYYSQIVNDFQKGDIAEGYSVSREKKESFPLTVTSAQKNPTAFYLCASSIQVHNEQFFGPGTRLTVL.

This clonotype was seen more than once but under ten times. Written as DNA, the CDR3 is TGTGCCAGCAGCAAGGGACCCGAAAGCTCTGGAAACACCATATATTTT. Translation gives CASSKGPESSGNTIYF. The V call is TRBV11-2, the J call TRBJ1-3, with D tentatively TRBD1 (5 bases). The V and J ends lost 5 bases and 0 bases respectively, with 14 bases between them. Germline V gene sequence: CDR1 SGHAT, CDR2 FQNNGV. CDR3 size: 16 residues.

This clonotype showed up just a few times. The chain links TRBV20-1 to TRBJ2-5; D is undetermined. Trimming cost V 6 bases and J 3 bases, with 20 bases left between them. Per the germline V gene, CDR1 is DFQATT and CDR2 is SNEGSKA (reference sequence). The CDR3 has 15 residues. The CDR3 reads CSAPSTFFAEETQYF. In DNA, the CDR3 is TGCAGTGCCCCTTCTACCTTTTTCGCAGAAGAGACCCAGTACTTC.

This clonotype was detected ten times or more. The CDR3 DNA reads TGTGCCAGCAGTCGGCCCTCTGTCGGGAACACAGATACGCAGTATTTT. Amino acid sequence: CASSRPSVGNTDTQYF. The rearrangement links TRBV12-3 or TRBV12-4 to TRBJ2-3; D might be TRBD2 (5 bases). Trimming shortened V by 5 bases and J by 2 bases, and 17 bases separated the two germline ends. CDR3 length: 16 residues.

In this sample, this clonotype turned up a few times. The V and J genes are TRBV27 and TRBJ2-3; TRBD2 matches 12 bases. In germline, CDR1 is MNHEY, CDR2 SMNVEV (reference sequence). After removal of 0 bases from V and 0 bases from J, the junction contained 10 bases not matched to a gene. The CDR3 consists of 20 residues. The CDR3 is CASSLSQVLAGGPSTDTQYF. The CDR3 nucleotides read TGTGCCAGCAGTTTATCTCAGGTTCTAGCGGGAGGGCCTAGCACAGATACGCAGTATTTT.

The V gene is TRBV5-4, the J gene TRBJ1-1; D unresolved. Trimming removed 3 bases from V and 1 base from J, with 10 bases in between. Germline lookup yields CDR1 SGHNT and CDR2 YYREEE (reference sequence). The CDR3 totals 14 residues. CDR3 nucleotide sequence: TGTGCCAGCAGCTCGGACTTCTCGAACACTGAAGCTTTCTTT. Its translation: CASSSDFSNTEAFF.